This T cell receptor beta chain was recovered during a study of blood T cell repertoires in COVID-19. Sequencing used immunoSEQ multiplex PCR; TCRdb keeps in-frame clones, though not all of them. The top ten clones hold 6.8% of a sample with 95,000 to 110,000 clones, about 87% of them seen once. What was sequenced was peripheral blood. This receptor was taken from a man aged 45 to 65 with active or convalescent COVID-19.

The CDR3 is CASSLYFWERNEKLFF. The CDR3 DNA follows: TGTGCCAGCAGCTTGTATTTCTGGGAGCGTAATGAAAAACTGTTTTTT. The chain employs TRBV5-6 and TRBJ1-4; no clear D. V lost 1 base to trimming and J lost 4 bases, with 14 bases between them. Germline V gene lookup returns CDR1 SGHDT and CDR2 YYEEEE. The CDR3 extends over 16 amino acids.